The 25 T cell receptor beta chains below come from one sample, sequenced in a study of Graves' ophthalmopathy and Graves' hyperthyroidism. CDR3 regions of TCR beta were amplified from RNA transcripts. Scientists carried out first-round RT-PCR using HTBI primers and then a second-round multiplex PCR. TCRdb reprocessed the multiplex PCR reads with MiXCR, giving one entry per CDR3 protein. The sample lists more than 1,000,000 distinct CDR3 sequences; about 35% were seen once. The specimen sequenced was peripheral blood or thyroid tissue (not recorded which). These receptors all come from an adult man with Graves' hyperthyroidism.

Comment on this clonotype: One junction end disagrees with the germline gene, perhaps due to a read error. CDR3: CASSPELAGGEQYF. The CDR3 bases are TGTGCCAGCTCACCAGAACTAGCGGGGGGTGAGCAGTACTTC. This chain connects TRBV10-2 to TRBJ2-7; 12 bases match TRBD2. This CDR3 has 14 residues. Germline V CDR1 and CDR2: WSHSY, SAAADI.

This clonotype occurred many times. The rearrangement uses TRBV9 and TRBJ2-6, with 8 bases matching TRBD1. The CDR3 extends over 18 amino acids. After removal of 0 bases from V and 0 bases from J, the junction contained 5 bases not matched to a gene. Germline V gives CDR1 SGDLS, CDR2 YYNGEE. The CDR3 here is CASSVARQGTSGANVLTF. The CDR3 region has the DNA TGTGCCAGCAGCGTAGCTAGACAGGGGACCTCTGGGGCCAACGTCCTGACTTTC.

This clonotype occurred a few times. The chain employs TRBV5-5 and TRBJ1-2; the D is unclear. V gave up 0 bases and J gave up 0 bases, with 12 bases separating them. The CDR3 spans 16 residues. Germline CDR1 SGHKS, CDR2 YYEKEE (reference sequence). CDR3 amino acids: CASSLGRITANYGYTF. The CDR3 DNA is TGTGCCAGCAGCTTGGGGCGGATTACAGCTAACTATGGCTACACCTTC.

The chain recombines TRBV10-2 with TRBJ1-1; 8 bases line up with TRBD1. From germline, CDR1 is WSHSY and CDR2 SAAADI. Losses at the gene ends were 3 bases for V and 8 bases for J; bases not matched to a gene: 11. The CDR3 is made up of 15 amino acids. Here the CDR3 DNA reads TGCGCCAGCAGTGATTCGACAGGGGAATTGCGAGAAGCTTTCTTT. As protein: CASSDSTGELREAFF.

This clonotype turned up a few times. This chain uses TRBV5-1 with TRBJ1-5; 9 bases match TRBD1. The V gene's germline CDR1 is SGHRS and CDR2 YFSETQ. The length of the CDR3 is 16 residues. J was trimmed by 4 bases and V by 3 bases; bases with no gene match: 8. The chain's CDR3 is CASSSGQGRGNQPQHF. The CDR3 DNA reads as TGCGCCAGCAGCTCGGGACAGGGTAGGGGGAATCAGCCCCAGCATTTT.

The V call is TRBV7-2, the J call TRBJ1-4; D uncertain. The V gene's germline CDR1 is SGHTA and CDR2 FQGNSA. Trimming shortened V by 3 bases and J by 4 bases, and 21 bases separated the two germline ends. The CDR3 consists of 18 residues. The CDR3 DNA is TGTGCCAGCAGCTTTGCGATCTCCTACGAGCACAATAATGAAAAACTGTTTTTT. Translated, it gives CASSFAISYEHNNEKLFF.

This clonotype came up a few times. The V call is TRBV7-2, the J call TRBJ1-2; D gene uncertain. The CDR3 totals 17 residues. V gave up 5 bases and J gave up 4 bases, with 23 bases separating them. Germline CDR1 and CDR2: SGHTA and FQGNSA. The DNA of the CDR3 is TGTGCCAGCAGCCAAGAGGTCGGACTTAGGGCGCTCTATGGCTACACCTTC. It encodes CASSQEVGLRALYGYTF.

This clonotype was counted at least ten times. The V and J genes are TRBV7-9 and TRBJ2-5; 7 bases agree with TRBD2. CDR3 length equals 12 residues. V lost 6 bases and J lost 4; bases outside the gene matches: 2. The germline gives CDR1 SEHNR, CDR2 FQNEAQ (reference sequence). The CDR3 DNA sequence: TGTGCCAGCAGAGGACTAGTAGAGACCCAGTACTTC. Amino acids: CASRGLVETQYF.

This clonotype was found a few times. The CDR3 protein is CASSEGVVASGGAAQETQYF. The CDR3 DNA sequence: TGTGCCAGCAGTGAAGGTGTCGTGGCTAGCGGGGGGGCGGCCCAAGAGACCCAGTACTTC. V usage is TRBV2 and J usage is TRBJ2-5; 12 nucleotides match TRBD2. CDR1 and CDR2 (germline): SNHLY, FYNNEI. CDR3 size: 20 residues. The junction had 13 bases not matched to a gene; V was cut back by 1 base and J by 1 base. The full variable domain, completed using reference TRBV2 and TRBJ2-5, is EPEVTQTPSHQVTQMGQEVILRCVPISNHLYFYWYRQILGQKVEFLVSFYNNEISEKSEIFDDQFSVERPDGSNFTLKIRSTKLEDSAMYFCASSEGVVASGGAAQETQYFGPGTRLLVL.

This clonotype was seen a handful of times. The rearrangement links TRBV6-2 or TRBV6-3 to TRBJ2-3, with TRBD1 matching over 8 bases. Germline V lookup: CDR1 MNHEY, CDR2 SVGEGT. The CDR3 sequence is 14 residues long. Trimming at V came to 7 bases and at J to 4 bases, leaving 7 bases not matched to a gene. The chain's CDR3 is CASTRTGKSDTQYF. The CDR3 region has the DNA TGTGCCAGCACTCGGACAGGGAAATCAGATACGCAGTATTTT.

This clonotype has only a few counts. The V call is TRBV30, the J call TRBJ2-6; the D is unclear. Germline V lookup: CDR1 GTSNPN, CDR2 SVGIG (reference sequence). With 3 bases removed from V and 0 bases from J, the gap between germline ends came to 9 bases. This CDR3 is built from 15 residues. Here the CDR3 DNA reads TGTGCCTGGAGACGACGGGCCTCTGGGGCCAACGTCCTGACTTTC. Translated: CAWRRRASGANVLTF.

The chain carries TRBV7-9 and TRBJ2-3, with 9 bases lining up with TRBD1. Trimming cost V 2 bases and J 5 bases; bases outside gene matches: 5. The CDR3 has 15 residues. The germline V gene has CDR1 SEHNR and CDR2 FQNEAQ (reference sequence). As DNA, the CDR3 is TGTGCCAGCAGCTTATGGACAGGGGTCGAAGATACGCAGTATTTT. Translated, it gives CASSLWTGVEDTQYF.

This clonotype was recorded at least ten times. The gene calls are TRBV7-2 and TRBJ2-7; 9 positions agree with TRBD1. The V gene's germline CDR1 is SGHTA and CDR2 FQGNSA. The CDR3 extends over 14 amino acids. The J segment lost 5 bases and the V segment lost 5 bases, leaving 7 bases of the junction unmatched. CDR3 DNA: TGTGCCAGCAGCCCTAACAGGGGGCTCCACGAGCAGTACTTC. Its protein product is CASSPNRGLHEQYF.

The CDR3 bases are TGTGCCACCAACAGGGTGGGGAACACTGAAGCTTTCTTT. It specifies CATNRVGNTEAFF. The J gene is TRBJ1-1, the V gene TRBV6-5, with D maybe TRBD1 (6 bases). This CDR3 spans 13 amino acids. Looked up from germline, CDR1 is MNHEY and CDR2 is SVGAGI. V was pared by 10 bases and J by 1 base, with 13 bases between.

DNA of the CDR3: TGTGCCAGCAGTTCCTTAAGCTCTGGGGCCAACGTCCTGACTTTC. Translation gives CASSSLSSGANVLTF. The chain joins TRBV9 to TRBJ2-6; no reliable D call. The CDR3 is 15 residues long. Germline V gives CDR1 SGDLS, CDR2 YYNGEE. Trimming cost V 5 bases and J 0 bases, with 9 bases left between them.

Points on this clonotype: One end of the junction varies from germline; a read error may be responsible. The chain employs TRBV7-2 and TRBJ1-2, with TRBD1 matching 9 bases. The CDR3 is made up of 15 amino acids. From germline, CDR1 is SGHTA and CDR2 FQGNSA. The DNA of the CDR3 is TGCGCCAGCAGCCACGGGGGGACAGGGAGTCATGGCTACACCTTC. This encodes CASSHGGTGSHGYTF.

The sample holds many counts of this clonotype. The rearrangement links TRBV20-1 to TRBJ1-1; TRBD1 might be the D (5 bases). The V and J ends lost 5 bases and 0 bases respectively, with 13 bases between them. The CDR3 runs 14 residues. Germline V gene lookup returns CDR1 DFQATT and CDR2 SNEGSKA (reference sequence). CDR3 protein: CSAVGLGVNTEAFF. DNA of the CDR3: TGCAGTGCTGTGGGGTTGGGGGTGAACACTGAAGCTTTCTTT.

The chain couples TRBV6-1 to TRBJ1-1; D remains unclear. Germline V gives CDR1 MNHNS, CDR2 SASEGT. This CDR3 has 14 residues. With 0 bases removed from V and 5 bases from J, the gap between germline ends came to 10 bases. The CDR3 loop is CASSEAPAETEAFF. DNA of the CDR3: TGTGCCAGCAGTGAAGCGCCGGCAGAGACTGAAGCTTTCTTT.

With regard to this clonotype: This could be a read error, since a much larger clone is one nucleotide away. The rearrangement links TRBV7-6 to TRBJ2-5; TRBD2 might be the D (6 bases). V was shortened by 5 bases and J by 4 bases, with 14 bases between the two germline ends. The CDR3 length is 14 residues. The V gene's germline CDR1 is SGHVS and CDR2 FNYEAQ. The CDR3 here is CASSPWDSGETQYF. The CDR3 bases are TGTGCCAGCAGCCCCTGGGACTCCGGAGAGACCCAGTACTTC.

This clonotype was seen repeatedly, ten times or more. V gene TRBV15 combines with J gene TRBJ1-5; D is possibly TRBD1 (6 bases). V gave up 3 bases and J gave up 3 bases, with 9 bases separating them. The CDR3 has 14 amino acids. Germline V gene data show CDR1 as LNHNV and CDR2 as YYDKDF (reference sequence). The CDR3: CATSSTGNNQPQHF. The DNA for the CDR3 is TGTGCCACCAGCAGCACAGGGAACAATCAGCCCCAGCATTTT.

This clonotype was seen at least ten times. The CDR3 loop reads CATSPPDGSNQPQHF. The DNA of the CDR3 is TGTGCCACCAGCCCCCCGGACGGTAGCAATCAGCCCCAGCATTTT. The chain recombines TRBV24-1 with TRBJ1-5; D is uncertain. V was shortened by 7 bases and J by 0 bases, with 12 bases between the two germline ends. From germline, CDR1 is KGHDR and CDR2 SFDVKD. The CDR3 runs to 15 residues.

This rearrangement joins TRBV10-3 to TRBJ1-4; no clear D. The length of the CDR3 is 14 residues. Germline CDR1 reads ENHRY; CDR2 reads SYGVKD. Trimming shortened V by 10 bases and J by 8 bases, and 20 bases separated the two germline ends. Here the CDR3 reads CATRSLDLGEKLFF. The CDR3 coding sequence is TGTGCCACCCGGAGTCTGGACCTTGGGGAAAAACTGTTTTTT.

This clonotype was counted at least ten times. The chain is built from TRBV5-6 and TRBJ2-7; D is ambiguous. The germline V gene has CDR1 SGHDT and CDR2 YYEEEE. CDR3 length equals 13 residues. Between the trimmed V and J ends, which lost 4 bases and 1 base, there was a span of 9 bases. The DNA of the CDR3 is TGTGCCAGCAGCCAAACCACTTCCTACGAGCAGTACTTC. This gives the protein CASSQTTSYEQYF.

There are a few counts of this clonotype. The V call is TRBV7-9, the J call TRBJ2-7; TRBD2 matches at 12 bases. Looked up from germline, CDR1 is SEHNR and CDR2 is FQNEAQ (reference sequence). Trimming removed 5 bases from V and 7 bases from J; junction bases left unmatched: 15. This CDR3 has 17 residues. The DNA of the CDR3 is TGTGCCAGCAGCATCACACACCTAGCGGGAGGGCCGAGGGAGCAGTACTTC. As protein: CASSITHLAGGPREQYF.

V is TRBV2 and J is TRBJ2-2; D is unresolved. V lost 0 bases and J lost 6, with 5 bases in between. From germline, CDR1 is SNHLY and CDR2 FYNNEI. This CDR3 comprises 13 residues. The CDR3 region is CASSEALAGELFF. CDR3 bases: TGTGCCAGCAGTGAAGCGTTGGCCGGGGAGCTGTTTTTT.